This is a list of T cell receptor beta chains from one sample in a study of T-cell memory formation after mild COVID-19. TCRdb reprocessed the 5' RACE reads with MiXCR, giving one entry per CDR3 protein. The table shows roughly 110,000 distinct CDR3 sequences, with about 17% occurring only once. The material sequenced was PBMCs or a T cell subset sorted from them (not recorded which). The receptors originated from an adult woman who had mild COVID-19 (a few samples of this study predate the infection). Cell type and time point are not known. Both conserved end residues are part of each CDR3. D genes are given only for firm matches. Not every row has a clone size; where given, it reads once, few, many or a size class.

V gene	D gene	clone size	J gene	CDR3 protein	CDR3 DNA
TRBV4-1	TRBD2	many	TRBJ2-1	CASSQIGRKPEQFF	TGCGCCAGCAGCCAAATCGGGAGGAAACCTGAGCAGTTCTTC
TRBV20-1	NA	NA	TRBJ1-1	CSAKLRGLNTEAFF	TGCAGTGCTAAGCTCAGGGGATTGAACACTGAAGCTTTCTTT
TRBV29-1	NA	NA	TRBJ2-7	CSVEGFQGGHSYEQYF	TGCAGCGTTGAGGGGTTTCAGGGGGGACACTCCTACGAGCAGTACTTC
TRBV3-1	NA	few	TRBJ1-1	CASSRGYPGPRTNTEAFF	TGTGCCAGCAGCCGAGGATATCCCGGACCCCGAACCAACACTGAAGCTTTCTTT
TRBV14	TRBD2	few	TRBJ2-1	CASSHVAGFGNEQFF	TGTGCCAGCAGCCACGTAGCGGGATTCGGGAATGAGCAGTTCTTC
TRBV29-1	TRBD1	NA	TRBJ2-1	CSLGGGEQFF	TGCAGCTTAGGGGGCGGTGAGCAGTTCTTC
TRBV6-5	NA	few	TRBJ1-5	CASSYSSNQPQHF	TGTGCCAGCAGTTATTCTAGCAATCAGCCCCAGCATTTT
TRBV20-1	NA	NA	TRBJ1-4	CSADSRQATNEKLFF	TGCAGTGCTGACTCTAGACAGGCAACTAATGAAAAACTGTTTTTT
TRBV4-2	NA	few	TRBJ1-2	CASRPLQGAHGYTF	TGTGCCAGCAGGCCACTACAGGGAGCGCATGGCTACACCTTC
TRBV4-3	TRBD2	NA	TRBJ2-1	CASSSERELNNEQFF	TGCGCCAGCAGTTCAGAGCGGGAGCTAAACAATGAGCAGTTCTTC
TRBV6-6	NA	many	TRBJ1-1	CASSDSRALNTEAFF	TGTGCCAGCAGCGACAGCCGCGCGTTGAACACTGAAGCTTTCTTT
TRBV12-3/TRBV12-4	NA	few	TRBJ1-1	CASSGGAANTEAFF	TGTGCCAGCAGCGGGGGGGCAGCGAACACTGAAGCTTTCTTT
TRBV20-1	NA	few	TRBJ1-4	CSAREGGFATNEKLFF	TGCAGTGCTAGGGAAGGGGGTTTTGCAACTAATGAAAAACTGTTTTTT
TRBV2	NA	NA	TRBJ2-5	CASSEPGEYQETQYF	TGTGCCAGCAGTGAACCGGGGGAGTACCAAGAGACCCAGTACTTC
TRBV6-5	NA	NA	TRBJ2-3	CASSYAASYLPDTQYF	TGTGCCAGCAGTTACGCGGCTAGTTACCTCCCAGATACGCAGTATTTT
TRBV4-1	NA	NA	TRBJ1-1	CASSQSGGSGEAFF	TGCGCCAGCAGCCAATCGGGGGGGAGCGGTGAAGCTTTCTTT
TRBV5-8	TRBD1	few	TRBJ2-7	CASSPLDRAYEQYF	TGTGCCAGCAGCCCCCTTGACAGGGCCTACGAGCAGTACTTC
TRBV24-1	NA	few	TRBJ1-1	CATSDRNTEAFF	TGTGCCACCAGCGATAGGAACACTGAAGCTTTCTTT
TRBV10-3	NA	few	TRBJ2-7	CAISDPIARTPGEQYF	TGTGCCATCAGTGACCCAATAGCGCGTACCCCGGGGGAGCAGTACTTC
TRBV6-2/TRBV6-3	NA	NA	TRBJ2-7	CASSYGGRYEQYF	TGTGCCAGCAGTTACGGGGGGCGCTACGAGCAGTACTTC
TRBV4-2	NA	many	TRBJ2-3	CASSTKTGEADTQYF	TGTGCCAGCAGCACGAAGACGGGGGAGGCAGATACGCAGTATTTT
TRBV6-1	NA	few	TRBJ2-3	CASSYLISGTDTQYF	TGTGCCAGCAGTTACTTAATAAGTGGCACAGATACGCAGTATTTT
TRBV5-1	NA	few	TRBJ2-7	CASSLAGEQYF	TGCGCCAGCAGCTTAGCAGGAGAGCAGTACTTC
TRBV12-3/TRBV12-4	NA	NA	TRBJ2-2	CASTSFQTENTGELFF	TGTGCCAGCACCTCATTCCAGACAGAAAACACCGGGGAGCTGTTTTTT
TRBV11-1	NA	NA	TRBJ1-2	CASSLVGISDYDGYTF	TGTGCCAGCAGCTTAGTCGGGATCTCAGACTACGATGGCTACACCTTC
TRBV30	NA	few	TRBJ2-7	CAWRQNYEQYF	TGTGCCTGGAGGCAAAACTACGAGCAGTACTTC